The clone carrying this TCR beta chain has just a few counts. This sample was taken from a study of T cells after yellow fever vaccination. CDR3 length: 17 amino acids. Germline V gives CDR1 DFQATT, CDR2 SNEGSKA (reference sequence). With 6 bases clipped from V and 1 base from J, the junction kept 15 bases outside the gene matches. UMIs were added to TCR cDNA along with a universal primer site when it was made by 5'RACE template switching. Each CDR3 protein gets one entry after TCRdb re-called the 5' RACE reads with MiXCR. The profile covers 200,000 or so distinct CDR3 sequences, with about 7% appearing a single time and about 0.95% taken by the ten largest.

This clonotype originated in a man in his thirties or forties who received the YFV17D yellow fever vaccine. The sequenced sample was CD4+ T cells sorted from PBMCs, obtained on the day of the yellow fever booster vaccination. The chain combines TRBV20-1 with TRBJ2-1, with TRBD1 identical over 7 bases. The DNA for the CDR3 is TGCAGTGCAAACGACGACAGGGTTCGTAAGTCCTACAATGAGCAGTTCTTC. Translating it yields CSANDDRVRKSYNEQFF.